This T cell receptor (beta chain) was profiled in a study of blood T cell repertoires in COVID-19. Study-level background: Samples taken during acute and convalescent COVID-19 were collected in the United States, Italy and Spain.

In the authors' workflow: Estimates of nucleated cell counts were drawn from the amplification of reference gene primers. The table came from immunoSEQ multiplex PCR; TCRdb's copy has only in-frame clones and leaves some out. That table furnishes V, J and clone size, whereas the DNA furnished D and trimming. Of about 260,000 clones detected, more than 75% appear once; the ten largest clones hold approximately 1.5%. The TCR was taken from a middle-aged woman who had recovered from COVID-19. The source material was peripheral blood.

The CDR3 spells CSVVTRLSNTEAFF. CDR3 sequence (DNA): TGCAGCGTTGTAACACGACTGTCGAACACTGAAGCTTTCTTT. The chain couples TRBV29-1 to TRBJ1-1; D ambiguous. The V gene lost 4 bases and the J gene lost 1 base, with 13 bases spanning the gap. CDR3 length: 14 amino acids. Germline V gene sequence: CDR1 SQVTM, CDR2 ANQGSEA. The variable domain in full, with the rest retrieved from reference TRBV29-1 and TRBJ1-1, is SAVISQKPSRDICQRGTSLTIQCQVDSQVTMMFWYRQQPGQSLTLIATANQGSEATYESGFVIDKFPISRPNLTFSTLTVSNMSPEDSSIYLCSVVTRLSNTEAFFGQGTRLTVV.